This TCR beta chain was documented in a study of cytomegalovirus exposure and HLA in healthy donors. PCR primers comprised 60 Vbeta and 13 Jbeta primers. The table came from immunoSEQ multiplex PCR; TCRdb's copy has only in-frame clones and leaves some out. The table has under 200,000 clones, roughly 80% seen once; the top ten hold roughly 6%. The clonotype comes from a man aged 35 to 55 in good health and CMV-seropositive. Material: PBMCs.

DNA of the CDR3: TGTGCCAGCAGCTTAGTAGGGGGCACGGGCCATCAGCCCCAGCATTTT. Protein sequence: CASSLVGGTGHQPQHF. J is TRBJ1-5 and V is TRBV7-9, with TRBD1 matching 7 bases. CDR1 is SEHNR, CDR2 FQNEAQ, per germline (reference sequence). The CDR3 is made up of 16 amino acids. Trimming cost V 1 base and J 5 bases; bases outside gene matches: 8.